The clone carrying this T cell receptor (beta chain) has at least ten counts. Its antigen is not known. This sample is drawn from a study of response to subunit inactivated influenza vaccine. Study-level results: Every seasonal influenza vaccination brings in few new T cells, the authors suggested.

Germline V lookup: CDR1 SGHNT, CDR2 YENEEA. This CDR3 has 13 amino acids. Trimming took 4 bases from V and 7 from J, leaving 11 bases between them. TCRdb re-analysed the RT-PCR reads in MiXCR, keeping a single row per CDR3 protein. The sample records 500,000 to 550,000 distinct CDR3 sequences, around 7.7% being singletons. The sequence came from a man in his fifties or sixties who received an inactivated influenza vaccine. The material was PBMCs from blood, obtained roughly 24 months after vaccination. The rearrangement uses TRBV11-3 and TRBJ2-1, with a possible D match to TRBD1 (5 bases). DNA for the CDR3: TGTGCCAGCAGCTCATCAGGGTTAAATGAGCAGTTCTTC. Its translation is CASSSSGLNEQFF.